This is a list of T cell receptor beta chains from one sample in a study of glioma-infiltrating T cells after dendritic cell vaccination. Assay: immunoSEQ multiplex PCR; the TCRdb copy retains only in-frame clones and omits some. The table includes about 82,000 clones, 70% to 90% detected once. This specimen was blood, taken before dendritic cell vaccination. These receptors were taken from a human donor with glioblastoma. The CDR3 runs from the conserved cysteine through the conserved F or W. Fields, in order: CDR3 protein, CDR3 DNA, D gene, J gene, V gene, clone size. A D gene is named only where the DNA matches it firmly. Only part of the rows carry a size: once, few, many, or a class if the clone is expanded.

CDR3 protein: CASSSDRHQPQHF
CDR3 DNA: TGTGCCAGCAGCTCGGACAGGCATCAGCCCCAGCATTTT
D gene: TRBD1
J gene: TRBJ1-5
V gene: TRBV11-2
clone size: .

CDR3 protein: CAWSGKSATGMLGEQFF
CDR3 DNA: TGTGCCTGGAGTGGTAAATCGGCAACAGGGATGCTAGGTGAGCAGTTCTTC
D gene: .
J gene: TRBJ2-1
V gene: TRBV30
clone size: .

CDR3 protein: CACRVSGNTIYF
CDR3 DNA: TGTGCCTGCAGGGTTTCTGGAAACACCATATATTTT
D gene: .
J gene: TRBJ1-3
V gene: TRBV30
clone size: .

CDR3 protein: CASSQVRHNEKLFF
CDR3 DNA: TGTGCCAGCAGCCAAGTGCGGCATAATGAAAAACTGTTTTTT
D gene: .
J gene: TRBJ1-4
V gene: TRBV4-2
clone size: .

CDR3 protein: CASSLRGGDTQYF
CDR3 DNA: TGCGCCAGCAGCCTCCGCGGTGGGGATACGCAGTATTTT
D gene: .
J gene: TRBJ2-3
V gene: TRBV4-1
clone size: .

CDR3 protein: CAWSPGNQPQHF
CDR3 DNA: TGTGCCTGGAGCCCCGGGAATCAGCCCCAGCATTTT
D gene: .
J gene: TRBJ1-5
V gene: TRBV30
clone size: once

CDR3 protein: CASSSRRTGGSGANVLTF
CDR3 DNA: TGTGCCAGCAGCTCGCGGCGGACGGGGGGATCCGGGGCCAACGTCCTGACTTTC
D gene: TRBD2
J gene: TRBJ2-6
V gene: TRBV5-4
clone size: once

CDR3 protein: CASSVLQGTDTQYF
CDR3 DNA: TGTGCCAGCAGTGTCCTTCAGGGTACAGATACGCAGTATTTT
D gene: .
J gene: TRBJ2-3
V gene: TRBV27
clone size: .

CDR3 protein: CASSATPGTGGHEQYF
CDR3 DNA: TGCGCCAGCAGCGCGACTCCCGGGACAGGGGGCCACGAGCAGTACTTC
D gene: TRBD1
J gene: TRBJ2-7
V gene: TRBV5-1
clone size: .

CDR3 protein: CASSKGLADSYNEQFF
CDR3 DNA: TGCGCCAGCAGCAAGGGACTAGCGGACTCCTACAATGAGCAGTTCTTC
D gene: TRBD2
J gene: TRBJ2-1
V gene: TRBV5-1
clone size: .

CDR3 protein: CASSSTGGNQPQHF
CDR3 DNA: TGCGCCAGCAGTTCGACAGGGGGCAATCAGCCCCAGCATTTT
D gene: TRBD1
J gene: TRBJ1-5
V gene: TRBV5-1
clone size: .

CDR3 protein: CASSKGQGVTGELFF
CDR3 DNA: TGTGCCAGCAGTAAGGGACAGGGCGTCACCGGGGAGCTGTTTTTT
D gene: TRBD1
J gene: TRBJ2-2
V gene: TRBV6-1
clone size: .

CDR3 protein: CASSLSVGQNFSPLHF
CDR3 DNA: TGTGCCAGCAGCTTGTCGGTCGGACAGAACTTCTCCCCCCTCCACTTT
D gene: .
J gene: TRBJ1-6
V gene: TRBV5-4
clone size: .

CDR3 protein: CASSPGGTSYEQYF
CDR3 DNA: TGTGCCAGCAGCCCAGGGGGTACGTCCTACGAGCAGTACTTC
D gene: TRBD1
J gene: TRBJ2-7
V gene: TRBV6-1
clone size: .

CDR3 protein: CASTRRTVDNYGYTF
CDR3 DNA: TGTGCCAGCACCCGAAGGACAGTTGATAACTATGGCTACACCTTC
D gene: .
J gene: TRBJ1-2
V gene: TRBV2
clone size: few

CDR3 protein: CASNKEGTGGMYGYTF
CDR3 DNA: TGTGCCAGCAACAAAGAAGGGACAGGAGGAATGTATGGCTACACCTTC
D gene: TRBD1
J gene: TRBJ1-2
V gene: TRBV9
clone size: .

CDR3 protein: CASSSGQGIETQYF
CDR3 DNA: TGTGCCAGCAGCTCGGGACAGGGGATCGAGACCCAGTACTTC
D gene: TRBD1
J gene: TRBJ2-5
V gene: TRBV7-8
clone size: .

CDR3 protein: CASTLDRGRGYEQYF
CDR3 DNA: TGTGCCAGCACCCTGGACAGGGGGCGGGGATACGAGCAGTACTTC
D gene: TRBD1
J gene: TRBJ2-7
V gene: TRBV6-1
clone size: .

CDR3 protein: CASSSPTGTPSGYGYTF
CDR3 DNA: TGTGCCAGCAGCTCGCCCACCGGGACACCGTCTGGCTATGGCTACACCTTC
D gene: .
J gene: TRBJ1-2
V gene: TRBV5-4
clone size: .

CDR3 protein: CASSERTQAQHF
CDR3 DNA: TGTGCCAGCAGTGAAAGGACTCAGGCCCAGCATTTT
D gene: .
J gene: TRBJ1-5
V gene: TRBV6-1
clone size: .

CDR3 protein: CASSFSGRAGEQYF
CDR3 DNA: TGCGCCAGCAGCTTCAGCGGGAGGGCTGGTGAGCAGTACTTC
D gene: TRBD2
J gene: TRBJ2-7
V gene: TRBV5-1
clone size: .

CDR3 protein: CASSQENGLNEQFF
CDR3 DNA: TGCGCCAGCAGCCAAGAGAATGGCCTCAATGAGCAGTTCTTC
D gene: .
J gene: TRBJ2-1
V gene: TRBV4-1
clone size: .

CDR3 protein: CASSLKRETQYF
CDR3 DNA: TGTGCCAGCAGCTTGAAGAGAGAGACCCAGTACTTC
D gene: .
J gene: TRBJ2-5
V gene: TRBV5-4
clone size: .